The sequence of this T cell receptor beta chain was determined in a study of blood T cell repertoires in COVID-19. In the study overall: COVID-19 samples collected from the United States, Italy and Spain covered acute and convalescent phases. Sources were T cells, B-cell-depleted T cells, or PBMCs; the material itself was cDNA or gDNA.

Cohorts were assigned according to the clinical history that participants reported. Assay: immunoSEQ multiplex PCR; the TCRdb copy retains only in-frame clones and omits some. The table includes fewer than 300,000 clones, around 90% detected once. This TCR derives from a woman in her twenties or thirties who had recovered from COVID-19. The specimen sequenced was PBMCs or T cells enriched from blood (not recorded which).

The CDR3 here is CASSLAGLAANSYEQYF. CDR3 coding DNA: TGTGCCAGCAGCTTAGCGGGACTAGCGGCGAACTCCTACGAGCAGTACTTC. J is TRBJ2-7 and V is TRBV7-9; 11 bases line up with TRBD2. CDR1 and CDR2 (germline): SEHNR, FQNEAQ (reference sequence). This CDR3 has 17 amino acids. J lost 0 bases, V lost 0 bases, and 4 bases had no gene match.